Sequencing of this T cell receptor beta chain was carried out in a study of blood T cells in healthy people across ages. This clonotype was counted only a few times. The CDR3 is 13 residues long. CDR1 MNHNY and CDR2 SVGAGI come from the germline V gene (reference sequence). V lost 3 bases to trimming and J lost 2 bases, with 6 bases between them. Alongside a J-beta primer mix, a sample-barcoded 5' primer served in a second PCR lasting roughly 6 to 11 cycles. Each of the cDNA molecules was tagged by a template-switch adaptor with 12 random nucleotides. TCRdb independently ran MiXCR on the 5' RACE reads; one entry per CDR3 protein. Of roughly 800,000 distinct CDR3 sequences in the sample, 25% were seen once. These records were also assigned to another study, of T cells of mothers and their children.

The chain recombines TRBV6-6 with TRBJ2-3; D uncertain. Sequencing used blood. This TCR came from a boy aged 5-17 years in good health. CDR3 nucleotides: TGTGCCAGCAGTTATGATCTCACAGATACGCAGTATTTT. Its protein product is CASSYDLTDTQYF.